The sequence of this TCR beta chain was determined in a study of Ad26.COV2.S vaccination and SARS-CoV-2 variants. The method was immunoSEQ multiplex PCR; TCRdb's version includes in-frame clones alone and lacks a portion of them. This sample has about 460,000 clones, with roughly nine tenths found just once. Treatment noted: about 20 received Ad26.COV2.S at low or high dose, single or two shots; about 5 received placebo; per-sample allocation not given. After the first vaccine or placebo injection, samples were drawn on day 63. CDR3 size: 17 residues. Deletions cut 4 bases from V and 0 bases from J, with 17 bases between. Germline CDR1 and CDR2: SGDLS and YYNGEE.

The sequenced sample was peripheral blood, obtained in a trial of Ad26.COV2.S vaccine versus placebo. The TCR sequence derives from a person between 18 and 65 years old who received the Ad26.COV2.S COVID-19 vaccine or a placebo. The rearrangement uses TRBV9 and TRBJ1-3; no definite D call. The DNA for the CDR3 is TGTGCCAGCAGCCCGCCGGACCGCAATTACTCTGGAAACACCATATATTTT. The encoded protein is CASSPPDRNYSGNTIYF.